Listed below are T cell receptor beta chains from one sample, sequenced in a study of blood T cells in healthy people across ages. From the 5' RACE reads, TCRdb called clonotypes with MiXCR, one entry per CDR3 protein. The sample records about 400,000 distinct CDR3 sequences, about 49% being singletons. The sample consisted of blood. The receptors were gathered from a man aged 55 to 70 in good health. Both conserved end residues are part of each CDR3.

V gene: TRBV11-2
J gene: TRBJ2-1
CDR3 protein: CASSLDRTSGAEQFF

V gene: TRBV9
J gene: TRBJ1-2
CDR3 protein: CASSVDPSGLGGSGYTF

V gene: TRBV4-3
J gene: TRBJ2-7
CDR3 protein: CASSLEGTGNYEQYF

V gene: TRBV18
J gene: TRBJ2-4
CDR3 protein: CASSLAGPNPEGKQYF

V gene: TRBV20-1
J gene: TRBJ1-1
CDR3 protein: CSATTVTGNTEAFF

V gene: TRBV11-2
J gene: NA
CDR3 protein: CASSFSTSYEQYF

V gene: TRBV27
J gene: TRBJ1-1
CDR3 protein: CASSSPPRGQNTEAFF

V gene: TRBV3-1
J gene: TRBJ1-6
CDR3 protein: CASSRGTGVMNSPLHF

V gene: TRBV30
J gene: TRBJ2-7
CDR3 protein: CAGDKGSYEQYF

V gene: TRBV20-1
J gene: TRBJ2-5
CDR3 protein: CSAPPDSSSSETQYF

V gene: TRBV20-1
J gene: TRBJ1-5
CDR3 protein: CSADRGTQSNQPQHF

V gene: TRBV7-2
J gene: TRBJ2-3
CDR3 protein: CASSLRGRREGTQYF

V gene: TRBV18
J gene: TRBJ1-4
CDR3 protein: CASSRDMVSTNEKLFF

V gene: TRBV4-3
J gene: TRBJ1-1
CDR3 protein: CASSHTGGATEAFF

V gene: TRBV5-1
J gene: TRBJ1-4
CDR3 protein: CASSLAGTATNEKLFF

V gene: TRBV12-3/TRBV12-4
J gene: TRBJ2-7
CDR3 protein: CASRNSGTSSYEQYF